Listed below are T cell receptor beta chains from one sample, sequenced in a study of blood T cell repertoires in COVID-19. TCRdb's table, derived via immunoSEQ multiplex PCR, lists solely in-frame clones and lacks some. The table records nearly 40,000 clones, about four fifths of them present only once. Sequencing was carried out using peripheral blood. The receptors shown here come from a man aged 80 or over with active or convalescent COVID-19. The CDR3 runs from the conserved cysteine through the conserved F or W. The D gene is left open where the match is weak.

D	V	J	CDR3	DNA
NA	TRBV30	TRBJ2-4	CAWSVPDRTKNIQYF	TGTGCCTGGAGTGTACCCGACAGGACCAAAAACATTCAGTACTTC
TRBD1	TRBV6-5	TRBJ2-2	CASRLLTGGTGELFF	TGTGCCAGCAGATTACTGACAGGGGGTACCGGGGAGCTGTTTTTT
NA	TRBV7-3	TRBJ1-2	CASSLNALYGYTF	TGTGCCAGCAGCTTAAACGCACTGTATGGCTACACCTTC
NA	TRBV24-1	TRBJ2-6	CATSDSTTGLISGANVLTF	TGTGCCACCAGTGACTCCACGACAGGTTTAATCTCTGGGGCCAACGTCCTGACTTTC
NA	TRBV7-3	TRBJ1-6	CASSLTDTSPLHF	TGTGCCAGCAGCTTAACAGACACTTCACCCCTCCACTTT
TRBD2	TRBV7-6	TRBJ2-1	CASSLYASMGRGFGDEQFF	TGTGCCAGCAGCTTATATGCTTCAATGGGGAGGGGATTTGGGGATGAGCAGTTCTTC
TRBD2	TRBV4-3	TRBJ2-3	CASSQDTAGGPSTQYF	TGCGCCAGCAGCCAAGATACAGCGGGGGGGCCTAGCACGCAGTATTTT
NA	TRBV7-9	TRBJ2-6	CASSSGSGANVLTF	TGTGCCAGCAGCTCAGGCTCTGGGGCCAACGTCCTGACTTTC
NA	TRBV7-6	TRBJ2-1	CASSLAPGRGGYNEQFF	TGTGCCAGCAGCTTAGCTCCGGGGCGGGGTGGATACAATGAGCAGTTCTTC
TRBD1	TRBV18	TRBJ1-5	CASSGQGHQPQHF	TGTGCCAGCTCAGGACAGGGCCATCAGCCCCAGCATTTT
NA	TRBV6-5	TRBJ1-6	CASSYSGAGSPLHF	TGTGCCAGCAGTTACTCGGGGGCGGGTTCACCCCTCCACTTT
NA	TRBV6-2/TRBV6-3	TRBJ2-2	CASSHGGGELFF	TGTGCCAGCAGCCACGGTGGCGGGGAGCTGTTTTTT
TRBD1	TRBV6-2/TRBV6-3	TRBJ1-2	CASSRTGPGNYGYTF	TGTGCCAGCAGTCGGACAGGGCCCGGAAACTATGGCTACACCTTC
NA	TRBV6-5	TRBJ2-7	CASSLDGYEQYF	TGTGCCAGCAGCTTAGACGGGTACGAGCAGTACTTC
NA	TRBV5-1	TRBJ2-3	CASSLQDSSTDTQYF	TGCGCCAGCAGCTTGCAGGATTCGAGCACAGATACGCAGTATTTT
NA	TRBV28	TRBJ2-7	CASREHGSYEQYF	TGTGCCAGCAGGGAGCATGGGAGTTACGAGCAGTACTTC
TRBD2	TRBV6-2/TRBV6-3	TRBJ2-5	CASSYAGVSGETQYF	TGTGCCAGCAGTTACGCGGGAGTTTCGGGAGAGACCCAGTACTTC